Described below is a single T cell receptor (beta chain) sequence and its context. This clonotype was detected ten times or more. Its antigen has not been determined. No per-base quality is available; no much larger clone lies one base away. The TCR beta CDR3 regions were amplified from the RNA transcripts. The TCR CDR3 was subjected to a first round of RT-PCR using the HTBI primer set and the Qiagen OneStep RT-PCR kit. Libraries were constructed in a second round of multiplex PCR, after which size selection and purification were performed. Libraries were sequenced paired-end with 100 bp reads on an Illumina HiSeq2000. From the authors' description of their analysis: SOAPnuke was used to process the raw data, removing reads that contained adapters or uncalled bases, had a mean Phred below 15, or lacked an exact match to the constant primer or identifier. High-quality paired reads were merged using COPE v1.2.5, and each unique nucleotide sequence was defined as a clonotype. Clonotypes were aligned to IMGT TRBV, TRBD and TRBJ reference segments using MiTCR v1.1. The analysis was restricted to V-J combinations with a frequency above 0.0001, which together covered 98% to 99.2% of the repertoires. The TCS score was defined as the ratio of F50 (clonal expansion) to E x V (chaos), calculated using BLOSUM62-based TCRdist between CDR3 peptides within each V-J. Welch's t-statistics and random forest reduced fewer than 600 V-J features to about 12, which were used in a naive Bayes classifier (R e1071). The public reads were run again by TCRdb, first through fastp at Q25 and then through MiXCR, and only productive beta chains were kept. Every CDR3 protein is listed once, alongside the most common genes and DNA of its rows. TCRdb, not the original authors, processed these V and J calls. The sample table contains 340,000 or so distinct CDR3 sequences; only one count was recorded for roughly 17% of them. Approximately 33% of the sample is held by the ten biggest clonotypes.

Spanning cysteine to phenylalanine, the CDR3 consists of 15 amino acids. Left in the record is the CDR3 DNA by itself, 45 bases read in frame from the first base. CDR1 and CDR2 were assigned from the germline V gene (reference sequence) as SEHNR and FQNEAQ. V loses 0 bases, J loses 3 bases, and the germline ends lie 11 bases apart. This record belongs to a study of T cells in Graves' hyperthyroidism and ophthalmopathy (dated by TCRdb to about 2019). About the study as a whole: Peripheral blood samples were taken at initial diagnosis, before any treatment was given. To identify distinguishing TCR V-J signatures, a discovery cohort of about 100 patients was used, comprising some 45 with Graves' ophthalmopathy and around 60 with stable Graves' hyperthyroidism. Whether ophthalmopathy could be predicted prospectively was tested in an independent validation cohort made up of 18 to 20 hyperthyroidism patients plus 17 patients who later progressed to ophthalmopathy. The 100 discovery patients were randomly split 7:3 into training and test sets. The study also compared thyroid tissue and blood T-cell repertoires from about six Graves' hyperthyroidism patients. Once sampling was done, hyperthyroidism patients were given methimazole at a starting dose of 30 mg daily, whereas ophthalmopathy patients were given high-dose intravenous methylprednisolone. TCR Vbeta CDR3 sequencing of 135 peripheral blood samples (over 40 ophthalmopathy, about 75 hyperthyroidism and around 17 progressor patients) is reported in the paper.

Stable Graves' hyperthyroidism was defined as no progression to ophthalmopathy during 18 months of follow-up. Hyperthyroidism patients were newly diagnosed, with disease duration under 2 months, and aged 18 to 65 years. The study excluded patients with uncontrolled infections, other autoimmune diseases, pregnancy or lactation. Clinical symptoms, serum thyroxine and TRAb, thyroid ultrasound, and orbital computed tomography formed the basis for the diagnoses. PBMCs were separated from 10 ml of fresh peripheral blood using Ficoll-Paque density gradient centrifugation. Total RNA was extracted with Trizol reagent, and quality was checked on an Agilent 2100 Bioanalyzer. Results the study describes overall, beyond this receptor: A model built on a 13 V-J signature distinguished ophthalmopathy from stable hyperthyroidism, reaching about 89% sensitivity and around 81% specificity in cross-validation and 80%/75% in testing. In validation, the model predicted progression to ophthalmopathy with approximately 71% sensitivity and approximately 74% specificity, a median of approximately 6.7 months before onset. Most expanded thyroid clonotypes (frequency above 0.001) were also detected in blood, suggesting blood repertoires may reflect thyroid immune responses. Sample size was not statistically predetermined, and blinding of investigators to group allocation was not performed.

Sequenced: blood. The rearrangement joined TRBV7-9 to TRBJ1-1; a weak D assignment points to TRBD1 (6 bases agree). The sequence was obtained from a man aged 30 to 45 with Graves' hyperthyroidism. DNA sequence: TGTGCCAGCAGCTTAGCCGGGGGCGCGGACACTGAAGCTTTCTTT. Its protein product is CASSLAGGADTEAFF.